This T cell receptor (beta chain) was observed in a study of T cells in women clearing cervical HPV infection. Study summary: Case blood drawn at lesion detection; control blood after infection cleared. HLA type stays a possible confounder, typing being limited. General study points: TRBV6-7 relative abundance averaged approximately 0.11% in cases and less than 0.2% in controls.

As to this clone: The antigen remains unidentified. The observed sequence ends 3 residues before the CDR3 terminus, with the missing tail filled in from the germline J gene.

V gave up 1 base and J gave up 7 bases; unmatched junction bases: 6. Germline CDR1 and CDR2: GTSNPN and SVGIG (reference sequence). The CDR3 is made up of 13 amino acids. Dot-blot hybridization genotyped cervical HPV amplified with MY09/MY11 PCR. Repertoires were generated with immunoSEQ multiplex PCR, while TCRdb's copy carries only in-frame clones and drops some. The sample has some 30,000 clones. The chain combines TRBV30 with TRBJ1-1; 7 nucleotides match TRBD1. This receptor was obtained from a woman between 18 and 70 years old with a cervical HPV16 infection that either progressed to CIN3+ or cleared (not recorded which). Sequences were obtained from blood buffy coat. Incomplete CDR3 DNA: TGTGCCTGGAGTGATCAGGGGGGAGTTGAA. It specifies CAWSDQGGVE. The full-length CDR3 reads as CAWSDQGGVEAFF.